Below are 22 T cell receptor beta chains sequenced from a single sample in a study of blood T cell repertoires in COVID-19. Profiling relied on immunoSEQ multiplex PCR, and the TCRdb table lists in-frame clones only, not all of them. This repertoire shows tens of thousands of clones, approximately 90% found once; its top ten account for 14%. Source material: peripheral blood. Every receptor here comes from a woman aged 55-75 years with active COVID-19.

The V and J genes are TRBV7-8 and TRBJ1-5; 9 bases are a match to TRBD1. This CDR3 has 15 residues. The germline CDR1 and CDR2 sequences are SGHVS and FQNEAQ. V gave up 4 bases and J gave up 6 bases; unmatched junction bases: 7. The CDR3 DNA sequence: TGTGCCAGCAGCTCGGGACAGGGAGTAGGTCAGCCCCAGCATTTT. Translating it yields CASSSGQGVGQPQHF.

The chain couples TRBV27 to TRBJ1-2; D remains ambiguous. Trimming stripped 2 bases from V and 4 bases from J, with 11 bases between. From germline, CDR1 is MNHEY and CDR2 SMNVEV (reference sequence). CDR3 length: 14 amino acids. This CDR3 is CASSLKVYFYGYTF. CDR3 bases: TGTGCCAGCAGTTTAAAAGTATACTTCTATGGCTACACCTTC.

The chain is built from TRBV7-9 and TRBJ2-1, with TRBD2 matching 13 bases. V was clipped by 5 bases and J by 0 bases; unmatched bases: 10. CDR3 size: 19 residues. Per the germline V gene, CDR1 is SEHNR and CDR2 is FQNEAQ (reference sequence). In nucleotides, the CDR3 is TGTGCCAGCAGCGCGGCGACTAGCGGGGGGTTGAGCTCCTACAATGAGCAGTTCTTC. Translating gives CASSAATSGGLSSYNEQFF.

This chain uses TRBV12-3 or TRBV12-4 with TRBJ1-1; TRBD1 might be the D (6 bases). V was clipped by 6 bases and J by 7 bases, with 12 bases between them. The CDR3 length is 12 residues. Here the CDR3 DNA reads TGTGCCAGCAGCCTGGACAGCCTTGAAGCTTTCTTT. It codes for CASSLDSLEAFF.

The V gene is TRBV2, the J gene TRBJ2-7; 9 bases are shared with TRBD1. CDR1 and CDR2 (germline): SNHLY, FYNNEI. The J segment lost 2 bases and the V segment lost 6 bases, leaving 8 bases of the junction unmatched. CDR3 length equals 15 residues. CDR3 protein: CASRLGQGSTYEQYF. In DNA form, the CDR3 reads TGTGCCAGCAGACTGGGACAGGGATCAACCTACGAGCAGTACTTC.

The chain uses TRBV5-1 and TRBJ1-1, with D hard to call. The CDR3 runs 16 residues. CDR1 is SGHRS and CDR2 is YFSETQ in the germline V gene. With 0 bases removed from V and 0 bases from J, the gap between germline ends came to 12 bases. The CDR3 DNA follows: TGCGCCAGCAGCTTGGGAATGGGCTCCCTGAACACTGAAGCTTTCTTT. Its translation: CASSLGMGSLNTEAFF.

The V gene is TRBV7-2, the J gene TRBJ1-1; the D is unclear. This CDR3 has 14 amino acids. Trimming stripped 1 base from V and 6 bases from J, with 12 bases between. Germline CDR1 and CDR2: SGHTA and FQGNSA. The CDR3, as DNA: TGTGCCAGCAGCTTAGGAGCTCTGAGCGCTGAAGCTTTCTTT. Translated, it gives CASSLGALSAEAFF. Using reference TRBV7-2 and TRBJ1-1 for the parts outside the CDR3, the full variable domain is GAGVSQSPSNKVTEKGKDVELRCDPISGHTALYWYRQSLGQGLEFLIYFQGNSAPDKSGLPSDRFSAERTGGSVSTLTIQRTQQEDSAVYLCASSLGALSAEAFFGQGTRLTVV.

V gene TRBV5-1 combines with J gene TRBJ1-1, with TRBD1 matching over 9 bases. Germline loops: CDR1 SGHRS, CDR2 YFSETQ. After removal of 0 bases from V and 4 bases from J, the junction contained 4 bases not matched to a gene. CDR3 length equals 15 residues. The chain's CDR3 is CASSLGGTGPTEAFF. In nucleotides, the CDR3 is TGCGCCAGCAGCTTGGGAGGGACAGGGCCCACTGAAGCTTTCTTT.

The V and J genes are TRBV7-2 and TRBJ1-4, with 11 bases matching TRBD1. The V segment lost 2 bases and the J segment 7 bases; nucleotides outside the gene matches: 6. CDR1 and CDR2 (germline): SGHTA, FQGNSA. This CDR3 comprises 16 residues. The CDR3 DNA reads TGTGCCAGCAGCTTAATAGGGACAGGGGGTCGTGAAAAACTGTTTTTT. It encodes CASSLIGTGGREKLFF.

The rearrangement links TRBV9 to TRBJ1-2; a weak D match, TRBD1 (5 bases). Germline V gene sequence: CDR1 SGDLS, CDR2 YYNGEE. The V gene lost 2 bases and the J gene lost 4 bases, with 9 bases spanning the gap. This CDR3 spans 13 amino acids. As DNA, the CDR3 is TGTGCCAGCAGCGTTCAGGGCACCTATGGCTACACCTTC. It is translated as CASSVQGTYGYTF.

V gene TRBV30 combines with J gene TRBJ2-1; 9 nucleotides agree with TRBD2. Germline V lookup: CDR1 GTSNPN, CDR2 SVGIG (reference sequence). There are 15 residues in the CDR3. V lost 1 base and J lost 3; bases outside the gene matches: 4. Here the CDR3 reads CAWSGGGAHYNEQFF. In nucleotides, the CDR3 is TGTGCCTGGAGTGGCGGGGGGGCTCACTACAATGAGCAGTTCTTC.

The rearrangement links TRBV7-3 to TRBJ2-1; 9 bases fit TRBD2. J lost 9 bases, V lost 2 bases, and 8 bases had no gene match. CDR1 is SGHTA and CDR2 is FQGTGA in the germline V gene. The CDR3 sequence is 15 residues long. CDR3 sequence: CASSLQASGDGEQFF. CDR3 coding DNA: TGTGCCAGCAGCTTACAGGCTAGCGGGGACGGTGAGCAGTTCTTC. Full variable domain (outside the CDR3, taken from reference TRBV7-3 and TRBJ2-1): GAGVSQTPSNKVTEKGKYVELRCDPISGHTALYWYRQSLGQGPEFLIYFQGTGAADDSGLPNDRFFAVRPEGSVSTLKIQRTERGDSAVYLCASSLQASGDGEQFFGPGTRLTVL.

V is TRBV5-4 and J is TRBJ1-6; 8 nucleotides match TRBD1. CDR3 length: 14 amino acids. Germline V CDR1 and CDR2: SGHNT, YYREEE (reference sequence). The V segment lost 3 bases and the J segment 6 bases; nucleotides outside the gene matches: 2. CDR3 loop: CASSWGQVNSPLHF. The CDR3 DNA reads TGTGCCAGCAGCTGGGGACAGGTTAATTCACCCCTCCACTTT.

The chain's CDR3 is CATSDADRNTGELFF. The CDR3 coding sequence is TGTGCCACCAGTGATGCCGACAGAAACACCGGGGAGCTGTTTTTT. This chain connects TRBV24-1 to TRBJ2-2; D may be TRBD1 (5 bases). V gave up 3 bases and J gave up 2 bases, with 9 bases separating them. The CDR3 totals 15 residues. The germline V gene encodes CDR1 KGHDR and CDR2 SFDVKD.

This chain connects TRBV2 to TRBJ2-1, with 8 bases aligning to TRBD2. This CDR3 region has 16 residues. V shed 4 bases and J 2 bases; nucleotides not matched to a gene: 7. The germline gives CDR1 SNHLY, CDR2 FYNNEI. CDR3 loop: CASSGTGGRTYNEQFF. Written as DNA, the CDR3 is TGTGCCAGCAGTGGAACGGGAGGGAGAACCTACAATGAGCAGTTCTTC.

The chain is built from TRBV6-4 and TRBJ2-1, with D possibly matching TRBD2 (7 bases). V gave up 3 bases and J gave up 4 bases, with 13 bases separating them. Germline V CDR1 and CDR2: MRHNA, SNTAGT. CDR3 length: 15 amino acids. The CDR3, as DNA: TGTGCCAGCAGTGAGGGGGGGGGCCCTTACAATGAGCAGTTCTTC. It is translated as CASSEGGGPYNEQFF.

The chain combines TRBV5-5 with TRBJ2-1, with a weak D call TRBD1 (6 bases). This CDR3 region has 17 residues. The germline gives CDR1 SGHKS, CDR2 YYEKEE (reference sequence). V lost 0 bases to trimming and J lost 0 bases, with 13 bases between them. CDR3 DNA: TGTGCCAGCAGCTTGGACCAGGGGATTCGCTCCTACAATGAGCAGTTCTTC. Translated: CASSLDQGIRSYNEQFF.

The chain joins TRBV7-2 to TRBJ1-5; D unresolved. V was clipped by 0 bases and J by 3 bases, with 9 bases between them. CDR3 size: 15 residues. The germline V gene encodes CDR1 SGHTA and CDR2 FQGNSA. CDR3 region: CASSLARQNNQPQHF. The CDR3 DNA reads as TGTGCCAGCAGCTTAGCGCGGCAGAACAATCAGCCCCAGCATTTT. Combining the CDR3 with reference TRBV7-2 and TRBJ1-5 gives the whole variable domain GAGVSQSPSNKVTEKGKDVELRCDPISGHTALYWYRQSLGQGLEFLIYFQGNSAPDKSGLPSDRFSAERTGGSVSTLTIQRTQQEDSAVYLCASSLARQNNQPQHFGDGTRLSIL.

The chain is built from TRBV19 and TRBJ2-7; D is perhaps TRBD1 (7 bases). Looked up from germline, CDR1 is LNHDA and CDR2 is SQIVND (reference sequence). V was shortened by 2 bases and J by 4 bases, with 12 bases between the two germline ends. This CDR3 contains 14 residues. This CDR3 reads CASSIRTGGYEQYF. CDR3 nucleotide sequence: TGTGCCAGTAGTATACGGACAGGAGGGTACGAGCAGTACTTC.

The V and J genes are TRBV5-4 and TRBJ2-5; 7 bases are shared with TRBD2. Per germline, CDR1 SGHNT and CDR2 YYREEE (reference sequence). The CDR3 is made up of 14 amino acids. Germline trimming cut 7 bases from V and 5 bases from J; bases unmatched to any gene: 11. This chain's CDR3 is CASGLTSSLETQYF. The CDR3 DNA follows: TGTGCCAGCGGCCTGACTAGCTCTCTCGAGACCCAGTACTTC.

The rearrangement links TRBV7-2 to TRBJ2-7; weak D call: TRBD2 (6 bases). The germline V gene has CDR1 SGHTA and CDR2 FQGNSA. The V and J ends lost 3 bases and 2 bases respectively, with 23 bases between them. This CDR3 comprises 18 residues. The CDR3 sequence: CASSLALGGRGPTYEQYF. In DNA, the CDR3 is TGTGCCAGCAGCTTGGCCCTCGGGGGTAGGGGCCCAACCTACGAGCAGTACTTC.

CDR3 region: CASSLYGATSNQPQHF. The CDR3 DNA follows: TGTGCCAGCAGCTTGTATGGAGCCACTAGCAATCAGCCCCAGCATTTT. The chain links TRBV5-6 to TRBJ1-5, with unresolved D. This CDR3 has 16 amino acids. CDR1 and CDR2 (germline): SGHDT, YYEEEE. V shed 1 base and J shed 0 bases, with 11 bases lying between them.